The 15 T cell receptor beta chains reported below all come from one sample, sequenced in a study of blood T cell repertoires in COVID-19. TCRdb's table, derived via immunoSEQ multiplex PCR, lists solely in-frame clones and lacks some. The repertoire holds about 150,000 clones, 89% seen once, with about 3% in the top ten. The sequenced sample was peripheral blood. These receptors all come from a man aged 55 to 69 with acute or convalescent COVID-19.

This sequence joins TRBV6-5 and TRBJ1-2, with D perhaps matching TRBD1 (5 bases). The CDR3 contains 15 residues. V was cut by 6 bases and J by 3 bases, with 17 bases left in between. CDR1 is MNHEY, CDR2 SVGAGI, per germline. The CDR3 here is CASSPYLQGYYGYTF. For the CDR3, the DNA is TGTGCCAGCAGCCCCTATCTTCAGGGATACTATGGCTACACCTTC.

The V and J genes are TRBV5-5 and TRBJ2-7, with a tentative D call TRBD2 (6 bases). Germline V lookup: CDR1 SGHKS, CDR2 YYEKEE (reference sequence). The CDR3 extends over 15 amino acids. Trimming pared 1 base from V and 1 base from J, leaving 12 bases between. For the CDR3, the DNA is TGTGCCAGCAGCTTGCAGCAGGGAGGATCCTACGAGCAGTACTTC. Encoded protein: CASSLQQGGSYEQYF.

The rearrangement joins TRBV19 to TRBJ2-2; D might be TRBD2 (5 bases). The CDR3 is made up of 15 amino acids. V was pared by 1 base and J by 5 bases, with 11 bases between. CDR1 and CDR2 from the germline V gene are LNHDA and SQIVND (reference sequence). The CDR3 DNA reads TGTGCCAGTAGTATAGCGAGGCCGGGAACCGGGGAGCTGTTTTTT. This codes for CASSIARPGTGELFF.

The chain employs TRBV14 and TRBJ2-7, with 9 bases aligning to TRBD1. V lost 1 base to trimming and J lost 3 bases; unmatched junction nucleotides: 7. The germline V gene has CDR1 SGHDN and CDR2 FVKESK. The CDR3 consists of 16 residues. CDR3 bases: TGTGCCAGCAGCCAAGCGCCGCAGGGACAGGGCTACGAGCAGTACTTC. It specifies CASSQAPQGQGYEQYF.

The rearrangement links TRBV5-4 to TRBJ2-1; 10 bases map to TRBD2. Losses at the gene ends were 4 bases for V and 9 bases for J; bases not matched to a gene: 10. Germline CDR1 reads SGHNT; CDR2 reads YYREEE (reference sequence). CDR3 length: 15 amino acids. The CDR3 DNA reads TGTGCCAGCAGCCCCGAGCGGGGGGGCCTCGTTGAGCAGTTCTTC. This translates into CASSPERGGLVEQFF.

This clone was found once. The chain couples TRBV10-1 to TRBJ1-1, with 11 nucleotides matching TRBD1. This CDR3 comprises 16 residues. CDR1 and CDR2 from the germline V gene are WNHNN and SYGVQD (reference sequence). Trimming at V came to 4 bases and at J to 0 bases, leaving 4 bases not matched to a gene. In nucleotides, the CDR3 is TGCGCCAGCAGTGCGGACAGGGGGCCTATGAACACTGAAGCTTTCTTT. It yields the protein CASSADRGPMNTEAFF.

The chain couples TRBV2 to TRBJ2-3; 10 bases match TRBD1. Germline trimming cut 5 bases from V and 5 bases from J; bases unmatched to any gene: 13. This CDR3 has 17 amino acids. Germline V gives CDR1 SNHLY, CDR2 FYNNEI. The DNA for the CDR3 is TGTGCCAGCAGTATACAATTAGGGACAGGGGTGAAAGATACGCAGTATTTT. It yields the protein CASSIQLGTGVKDTQYF.

V and J are TRBV6-5 and TRBJ2-1; TRBD2 is a possible D gene (6 bases). The CDR3 has 11 residues. In germline, CDR1 is MNHEY, CDR2 SVGAGI. Deletions cut 4 bases from V and 10 bases from J, with 8 bases between. The CDR3 nucleotides read TGTGCCAGCAGTTCTCGGGAGGAGCAGTTCTTC. This gives the protein CASSSREEQFF.

The CDR3 DNA sequence: TGTGCCAGCACTACAGGGGGCTCGGGGACCGGGGAGCTGTTTTTT. Translation gives CASTTGGSGTGELFF. The rearrangement joins TRBV3-1 (or the pseudogene TRBV3-2) to TRBJ2-2, with 9 bases aligning to TRBD1. V dropped 7 bases and J dropped 5; count of bases not matched to a gene: 8. This CDR3 contains 15 residues. Per germline, CDR1 LGHDT and CDR2 YNNKEL (reference sequence).

The chain has TRBV10-3 and TRBJ1-1; D gene uncertain. The V end was cut by 6 bases, the J end by 5 bases, with 10 bases between. The length of the CDR3 is 12 residues. Germline assignment: CDR1 ENHRY and CDR2 SYGVKD. The CDR3 loop is CAIRETSTEAFF. CDR3 sequence (DNA): TGTGCCATCAGGGAGACGAGTACTGAAGCTTTCTTT.

The chain recombines TRBV30 with TRBJ2-5, with TRBD2 matching over 8 bases. CDR1 is GTSNPN and CDR2 is SVGIG in the germline V gene (reference sequence). The CDR3 has 13 residues. CDR3: CASSGGGWETQYF. DNA for the CDR3: TGTGCTTCCAGCGGGGGCGGGTGGGAGACCCAGTACTTC. The variable domain in full, completed from reference TRBV30 and TRBJ2-5, reads SQTIHQWPATLVQPVGSPLSLECTVEGTSNPNLYWYRQAAGRGLQLLFYSVGIGQISSEVPQNLSASRPQDRQFILSSKKLLLSDSGFYLCASSGGGWETQYFGPGTRLLVL.

This clone has more than one count but fewer than ten. The V call is TRBV19, the J call TRBJ2-7; 9 bases align to TRBD2. The CDR3 has 15 residues. Germline loops: CDR1 LNHDA, CDR2 SQIVND (reference sequence). Losses at the gene ends were 2 bases for V and 5 bases for J; bases not matched to a gene: 7. This chain's CDR3 is CASSISAGGRHEQYF. The CDR3 nucleotides read TGTGCCAGTAGTATATCGGCGGGGGGGAGGCACGAGCAGTACTTC.

V is TRBV11-2 and J is TRBJ1-4, with 10 bases fitting TRBD1. V dropped 5 bases and J dropped 7; count of bases not matched to a gene: 7. Germline CDR1 is SGHAT and CDR2 is FQNNGV. The CDR3 has 15 amino acids. The CDR3 spells CASSQWGTGAEKLFF. The CDR3 region has the DNA TGTGCCAGCAGCCAGTGGGGGACAGGGGCTGAAAAACTGTTTTTT.

The chain has TRBV19 and TRBJ1-5, with 8 bases aligning to TRBD1. Germline V gives CDR1 LNHDA, CDR2 SQIVND (reference sequence). The CDR3 length is 13 residues. The V gene end was trimmed by 7 bases and the J gene end by 2 bases; junction bases not matched to a gene: 1. This CDR3 is CASMDRGNQPQHF. The CDR3 DNA sequence: TGTGCCAGTATGGACAGGGGCAATCAGCCCCAGCATTTT.

This chain's CDR3 is CASSHAGQGGYGYTF. In DNA, the CDR3 is TGTGCCAGCAGCCATGCTGGACAGGGCGGCTATGGCTACACCTTC. This chain uses TRBV3-1 (or the pseudogene TRBV3-2) with TRBJ1-2; TRBD1 matches at 8 bases. Germline-derived CDR1 and CDR2 are LGHDT and YNNKEL (reference sequence). There are 15 residues in the CDR3. Trimming at V came to 3 bases and at J to 4 bases, leaving 7 bases not matched to a gene.